A selection of T cell receptor beta chains follows, all from one sample in a study of blood T cell repertoires in COVID-19. Here immunoSEQ multiplex PCR was the method, and the copy in TCRdb shows in-frame clones only, minus some. This table holds 200,000 to 300,000 clones, around 90% found once. Material: peripheral blood. Receptors originate from a woman aged 55-69 years with COVID-19, enrolled during active disease. Both conserved end residues are part of each CDR3. A D gene is named only where the DNA matches it firmly. Expanded clones get a size class; other rows say once, few or many, or leave the size out.

cdr3_length d_call j_call v_call clone_size cdr3_aa cdr3_nt
14 TRBD2 TRBJ2-1 TRBV24-1 NA CATSSGSATNEQFF TGTGCCACCTCTAGCGGGAGCGCTACGAATGAGCAGTTCTTC
14 TRBD2 TRBJ2-1 TRBV6-4 NA CASSQLAGDSEQFF TGTGCCAGCAGCCAACTAGCGGGAGACAGTGAGCAGTTCTTC
13 NA TRBJ1-2 TRBV15 once CATSMGNGDGYTF TGTGCCACCAGCATGGGCAATGGCGATGGCTACACCTTC
13 NA TRBJ2-7 TRBV18 NA CASSISGMHEQYF TGTGCCAGCTCAATTTCCGGGATGCACGAGCAGTACTTC
13 NA TRBJ2-7 TRBV18 NA CASSPTGNYEQYF TGTGCCAGCTCCCCGACAGGTAACTACGAGCAGTACTTC
18 TRBD1 TRBJ2-1 TRBV6-2/TRBV6-3 NA CASSYTPGQGTTYNEQFF TGTGCCAGCAGTTACACCCCCGGACAGGGAACAACCTACAATGAGCAGTTCTTC
12 NA TRBJ1-5 TRBV7-9 NA CASSFLNQPQHF TGTGCCAGCAGCTTTCTCAATCAGCCCCAGCATTTT
15 NA TRBJ1-5 TRBV2 NA CASSQDSYSNQPQHF TGTGCCAGCAGCCAAGACAGTTATAGCAATCAGCCCCAGCATTTT
15 NA TRBJ2-6 TRBV7-2 once CASSFQGRGANVLTF TGTGCCAGCAGCTTCCAGGGGCGTGGGGCCAACGTCCTGACTTTC
14 NA TRBJ1-4 TRBV15 NA CATSRILEGEKLFF TGTGCCACCAGCAGAATACTGGAGGGGGAAAAACTGTTTTTT
15 TRBD1 TRBJ1-4 TRBV11-2 NA CASSPRQGLNEKLFF TGTGCCAGCAGCCCAAGACAGGGTTTGAATGAAAAACTGTTTTTT
17 TRBD2 TRBJ2-2 TRBV29-1 NA CSGQTSGRALNTGELFF TGCAGCGGACAAACTAGCGGGAGGGCCCTGAACACCGGGGAGCTGTTTTTT
17 NA TRBJ2-1 TRBV28 few CASTPVAAGYSYNEQFF TGTGCCAGCACCCCCGTGGCGGCGGGATACTCCTACAATGAGCAGTTCTTC
13 TRBD2 TRBJ2-3 TRBV2 NA CARGRGSTDTQYF TGTGCCAGAGGGAGGGGCAGCACAGATACGCAGTATTTT
14 NA TRBJ1-1 TRBV7-3 NA CASSPTGQATEAFF TGTGCCAGCAGCCCAACAGGGCAGGCCACTGAAGCTTTCTTT
15 TRBD2 TRBJ2-3 TRBV7-3 NA CASSRGLAFTDTQYF TGTGCCAGCAGCCGCGGACTAGCGTTCACAGATACGCAGTATTTT
16 NA TRBJ2-1 TRBV7-6 NA CASSRRNHEGDNEQFF TGTGCCAGCAGCCGGAGGAACCACGAGGGAGACAATGAGCAGTTCTTC
11 NA TRBJ1-1 TRBV28 NA CASSSNPGAFF TGTGCCAGCAGTTCGAACCCGGGGGCTTTCTTT
14 NA TRBJ1-1 TRBV18 NA CASSPTGMNTEAFF TGTGCCAGCTCCCCTACAGGGATGAACACTGAAGCTTTCTTT
13 NA TRBJ1-1 TRBV5-8 NA CASSRGRNTEAFF TGTGCCAGCAGCAGGGGTCGGAACACTGAAGCTTTCTTT
15 NA TRBJ1-6 TRBV5-5 NA CASSSQGRGNSPLHF TGTGCCAGCAGCTCACAGGGTCGTGGTAATTCACCCCTCCACTTT
17 TRBD2 TRBJ2-3 TRBV19 NA CASSILGLAGVADTQYF TGTGCCAGTAGTATCCTGGGACTAGCGGGAGTGGCAGATACGCAGTATTTT
17 TRBD1 TRBJ1-2 TRBV5-1 NA CASSLTTVSGQGEGYTF TGCGCCAGCAGCTTGACCACGGTTTCCGGACAGGGCGAGGGCTACACCTTC
15 TRBD1 TRBJ1-2 TRBV28 NA CASSPFRTGTSFYTF TGTGCCAGCAGTCCCTTCCGGACAGGCACCTCTTTTTACACCTTC
15 TRBD1 TRBJ1-5 TRBV19 NA CASRPGTGQNQPQHF TGTGCCAGCAGACCAGGGACAGGACAAAATCAGCCCCAGCATTTT
14 NA TRBJ1-5 TRBV9 few CASSGGQSNQPQHF TGTGCCAGCAGCGGCGGACAAAGCAATCAGCCCCAGCATTTT
14 NA TRBJ2-5 TRBV24-1 NA CATSVGGTQETQYF TGTGCCACCAGTGTAGGCGGGACGCAAGAGACCCAGTACTTC
14 TRBD1 TRBJ1-2 TRBV19 NA CASRTTGTGVGYTF TGTGCCAGTAGGACGACCGGGACAGGGGTCGGCTACACCTTC
19 TRBD1 TRBJ2-2 TRBV7-9 NA CASSLYTGQGASGTGELFF TGTGCCAGCAGCTTATATACGGGACAGGGGGCGTCGGGCACCGGGGAGCTGTTTTTT
16 NA TRBJ2-2 TRBV9 NA CASSVATGLNTGELFF TGTGCCAGCAGCGTAGCTACAGGGCTGAACACCGGGGAGCTGTTTTTT
15 TRBD2 TRBJ2-3 TRBV24-1 once CATSDERERGRAQYF TGTGCCACCAGTGATGAGCGGGAGAGGGGGAGAGCGCAGTATTTT
17 TRBD2 TRBJ2-7 TRBV6-2/TRBV6-3 once CASSYATSGPFSYEQYF TGTGCCAGCAGTTATGCGACTAGCGGACCATTTTCCTACGAGCAGTACTTC
13 NA TRBJ1-3 TRBV15 NA CATSERRWNTIYF TGTGCCACCAGCGAGCGCCGGTGGAACACCATATATTTT
15 TRBD2 TRBJ2-1 TRBV11-3 once CASSSGLAENNEQFF TGTGCCAGCAGCTCGGGACTAGCGGAGAACAATGAGCAGTTCTTC
14 NA TRBJ1-6 TRBV7-9 NA CASSPPGYNSPLHF TGTGCCAGCAGCCCACCGGGTTATAATTCACCCCTCCACTTT
15 NA TRBJ2-7 TRBV11-2 NA CASSLGPYPELGQYF TGTGCCAGCAGCTTAGGGCCATATCCGGAGCTCGGGCAGTACTTC
14 TRBD2 TRBJ2-7 TRBV6-6 few CASNTGTSIYEQYF TGTGCCAGCAACACCGGGACTAGCATCTACGAGCAGTACTTC
13 NA TRBJ1-2 TRBV3-1/TRBV3-2 NA CASSQDAAGGYTF TGTGCCAGCAGCCAAGATGCCGCCGGGGGCTACACCTTC
14 TRBD1 TRBJ1-1 TRBV10-1 NA CASSDHDRATEAFF TGCGCCAGCAGTGACCACGACAGGGCCACTGAAGCTTTCTTT
14 TRBD2 TRBJ2-7 TRBV5-1 NA CASRATSGSSEQYF TGCGCCAGCAGGGCGACTAGCGGGAGTTCCGAGCAGTACTTC
15 TRBD2 TRBJ2-7 TRBV6-6 NA CASSYGLAGVGEQYF TGTGCCAGCAGTTACGGGCTAGCGGGAGTCGGCGAGCAGTACTTC
15 TRBD2 TRBJ2-3 TRBV5-4 NA CASSWKRELTDTQYF TGTGCCAGCAGCTGGAAGCGGGAGCTTACAGATACGCAGTATTTT
12 NA TRBJ1-1 TRBV6-5 once CASSYRPGEAFF TGTGCCAGCAGTTACCGACCGGGTGAAGCTTTCTTT
14 NA TRBJ1-2 TRBV18 NA CASSPPLKDYGYTF TGTGCCAGCTCACCACCTCTAAAAGACTATGGCTACACCTTC
11 NA TRBJ2-1 TRBV30 NA CAWGTLDEQFF TGTGCCTGGGGGACTCTGGATGAGCAGTTCTTC
17 NA TRBJ1-4 TRBV30 NA CAWSVQGRGATNEKLFF TGTGCCTGGAGCGTACAGGGACGGGGAGCAACTAATGAAAAACTGTTTTTT
14 TRBD2 TRBJ2-4 TRBV2 once CASSDSGSQNIQYF TGTGCCAGCAGTGATAGCGGGAGCCAAAACATTCAGTACTTC
16 TRBD2 TRBJ2-1 TRBV3-1/TRBV3-2 NA CASSQGRASGRNEQFF TGTGCCAGCAGCCAAGGTCGGGCTAGCGGACGAAATGAGCAGTTCTTC